The 6 T cell receptor beta chains below all came from one sample that was sequenced in a study of T cell responses to AZD1222 COVID-19 vaccine. Data came from immunoSEQ multiplex PCR; TCRdb stores just in-frame clones and leaves some out. Of some 97,000 clones listed, around 87% are singletons. The sequencing used peripheral blood, collected on day 0 of MenACWY control vaccination. The receptors here all came from an adult in good health.

The chain uses TRBV3-1 (or the pseudogene TRBV3-2) and TRBJ2-7; tentatively, D is TRBD2 (5 bases). CDR1 LGHDT and CDR2 YNNKEL come from the germline V gene (reference sequence). This CDR3 comprises 15 residues. V shed 1 base and J shed 1 base, with 11 bases lying between them. The CDR3 sequence is CASSQVGRGSYEQYF. The CDR3 region has the DNA TGTGCCAGCAGCCAAGTTGGACGGGGTTCCTACGAGCAGTACTTC.

The CDR3 nucleotides read TGTGCCAGCAGCTTACCCGGGGTGAACTATGGCTACACCTTC. Protein sequence: CASSLPGVNYGYTF. This sequence joins TRBV7-3 and TRBJ1-2; no definite D call. The CDR3 runs to 14 residues. Per the germline V gene, CDR1 is SGHTA and CDR2 is FQGTGA. Trimming took off 2 bases at V and 2 bases at J, with 9 bases between the two ends.

The rearrangement joins TRBV28 to TRBJ2-2, with 10 positions matching TRBD2. Germline loops: CDR1 MDHEN, CDR2 SYDVKM. V dropped 6 bases and J dropped 5; count of bases not matched to a gene: 15. The CDR3 spans 18 residues. This CDR3 is CASSHWTSGAPRTGELFF. CDR3 nucleotides: TGTGCCAGCAGCCATTGGACTAGCGGAGCTCCAAGGACCGGGGAGCTGTTTTTT.

This chain connects TRBV28 to TRBJ2-1, with TRBD1 matching over 9 bases. The germline V gene encodes CDR1 MDHEN and CDR2 SYDVKM. The CDR3 sequence is 15 residues long. V dropped 5 bases and J dropped 3; count of bases not matched to a gene: 5. As DNA, the CDR3 is TGTGCCAGCAGTCTACAGGGGGCCGGCTACAATGAGCAGTTCTTC. Its protein is CASSLQGAGYNEQFF.

The genes are TRBV5-1 and TRBJ2-1, with D possibly being TRBD1 (6 bases). Per the germline V gene, CDR1 is SGHRS and CDR2 is YFSETQ. This CDR3 is built from 15 residues. The V and J ends lost 0 bases and 3 bases respectively, with 10 bases between them. CDR3 sequence (DNA): TGCGCCAGCAGCTTGGTGACAGGACACTACAATGAGCAGTTCTTC. Amino acids: CASSLVTGHYNEQFF.

The rearrangement links TRBV28 to TRBJ2-7, with 10 nucleotides matching TRBD1. The CDR3 is 16 amino acids. Trimming cost V 8 bases and J 2 bases; bases outside gene matches: 12. Germline-derived CDR1 and CDR2 are MDHEN and SYDVKM. The CDR3 here is CASLSSGQGSPYEQYF. The CDR3 nucleotides are TGTGCCAGCCTTTCCTCGGGACAGGGGTCACCCTACGAGCAGTACTTC.